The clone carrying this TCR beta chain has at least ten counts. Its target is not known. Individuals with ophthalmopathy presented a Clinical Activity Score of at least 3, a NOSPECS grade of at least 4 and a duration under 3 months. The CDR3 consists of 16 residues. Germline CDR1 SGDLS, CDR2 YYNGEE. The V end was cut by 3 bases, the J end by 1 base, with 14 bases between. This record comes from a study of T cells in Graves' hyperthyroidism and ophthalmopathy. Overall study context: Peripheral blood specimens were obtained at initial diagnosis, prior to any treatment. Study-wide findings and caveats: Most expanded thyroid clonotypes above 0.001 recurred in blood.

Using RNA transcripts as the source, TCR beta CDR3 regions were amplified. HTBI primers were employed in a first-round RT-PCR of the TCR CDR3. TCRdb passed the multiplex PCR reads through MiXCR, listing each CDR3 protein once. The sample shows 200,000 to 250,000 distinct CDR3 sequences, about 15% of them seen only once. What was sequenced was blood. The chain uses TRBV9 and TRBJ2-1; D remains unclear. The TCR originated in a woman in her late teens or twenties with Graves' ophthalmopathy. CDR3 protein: CASSAPDGDSYNEQFF. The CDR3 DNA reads TGTGCCAGCAGCGCCCCGGACGGTGATTCCTACAATGAGCAGTTCTTC.